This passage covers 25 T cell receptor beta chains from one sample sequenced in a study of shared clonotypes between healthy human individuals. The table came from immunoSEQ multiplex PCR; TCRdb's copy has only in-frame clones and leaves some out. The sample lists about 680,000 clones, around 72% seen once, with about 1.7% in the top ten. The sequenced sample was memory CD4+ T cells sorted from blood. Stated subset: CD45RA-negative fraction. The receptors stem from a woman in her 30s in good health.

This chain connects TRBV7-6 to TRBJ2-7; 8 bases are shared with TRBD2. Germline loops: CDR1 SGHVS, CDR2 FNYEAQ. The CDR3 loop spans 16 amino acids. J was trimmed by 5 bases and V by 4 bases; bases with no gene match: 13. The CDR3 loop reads CASSSGDERESHEQYF. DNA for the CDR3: TGTGCCAGCAGCTCCGGCGACGAGCGGGAGTCCCACGAGCAGTACTTC.

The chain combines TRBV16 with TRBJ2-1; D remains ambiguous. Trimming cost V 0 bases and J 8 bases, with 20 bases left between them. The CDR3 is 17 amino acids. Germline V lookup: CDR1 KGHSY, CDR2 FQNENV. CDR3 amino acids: CASSQSGRSQPGHEQFF. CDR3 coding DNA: TGTGCCAGCAGCCAATCAGGCCGGTCCCAGCCGGGCCATGAGCAGTTCTTC.

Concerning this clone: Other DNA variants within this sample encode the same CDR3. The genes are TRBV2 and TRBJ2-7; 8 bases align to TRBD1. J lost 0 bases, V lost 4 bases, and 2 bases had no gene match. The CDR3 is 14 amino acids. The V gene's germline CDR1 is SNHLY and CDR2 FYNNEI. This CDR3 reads CASSGGQGSYEQYF. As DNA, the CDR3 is TGTGCCAGCAGTGGAGGACAGGGCTCCTACGAGCAGTACTTC.

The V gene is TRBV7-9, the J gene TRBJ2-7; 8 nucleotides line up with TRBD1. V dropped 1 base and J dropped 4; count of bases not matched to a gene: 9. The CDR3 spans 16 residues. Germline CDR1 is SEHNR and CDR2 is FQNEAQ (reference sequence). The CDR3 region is CASSLVGQGAIYEQYF. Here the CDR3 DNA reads TGTGCCAGCAGCTTAGTAGGGCAGGGGGCGATTTACGAGCAGTACTTC.

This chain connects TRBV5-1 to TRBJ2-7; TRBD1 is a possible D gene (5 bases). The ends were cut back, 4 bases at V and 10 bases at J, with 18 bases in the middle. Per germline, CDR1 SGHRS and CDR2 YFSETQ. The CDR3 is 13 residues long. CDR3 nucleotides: TGCGCCAGCAGCCCCCCGGGCAGGGCTTTTCAGTACTTC. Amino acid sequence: CASSPPGRAFQYF.

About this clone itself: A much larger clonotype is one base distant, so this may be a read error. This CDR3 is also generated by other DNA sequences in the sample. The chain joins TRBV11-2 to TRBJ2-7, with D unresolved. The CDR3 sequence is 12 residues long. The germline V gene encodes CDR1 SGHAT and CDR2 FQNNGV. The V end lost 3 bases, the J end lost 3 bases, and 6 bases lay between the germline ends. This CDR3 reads CASSLPGYEQYF. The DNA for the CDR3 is TGTGCCAGCAGCTTGCCGGGCTACGAGCAGTACTTC.

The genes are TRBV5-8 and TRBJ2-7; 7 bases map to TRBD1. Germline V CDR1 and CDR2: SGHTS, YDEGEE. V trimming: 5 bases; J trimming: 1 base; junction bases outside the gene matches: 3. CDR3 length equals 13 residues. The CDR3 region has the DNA TGTGCCAGCAGGAGGGGGCTATCCTACGAGCAGTACTTC. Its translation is CASRRGLSYEQYF. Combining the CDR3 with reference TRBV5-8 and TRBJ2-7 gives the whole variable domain EAGVTQSPTHLIKTRGQQATLRCSPISGHTSVYWYQQALGLGLQFLLWYDEGEERNRGNFPPRFSGRQFPNYSSELNVNALELEDSALYLCASRRGLSYEQYFGPGTRLTVT.

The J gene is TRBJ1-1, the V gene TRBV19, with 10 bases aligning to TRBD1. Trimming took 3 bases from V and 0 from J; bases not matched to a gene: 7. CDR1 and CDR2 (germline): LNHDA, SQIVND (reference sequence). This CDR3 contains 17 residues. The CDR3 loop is CASSINFGTGVNTEAFF. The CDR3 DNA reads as TGTGCCAGTAGTATTAATTTCGGGACAGGGGTGAACACTGAAGCTTTCTTT.

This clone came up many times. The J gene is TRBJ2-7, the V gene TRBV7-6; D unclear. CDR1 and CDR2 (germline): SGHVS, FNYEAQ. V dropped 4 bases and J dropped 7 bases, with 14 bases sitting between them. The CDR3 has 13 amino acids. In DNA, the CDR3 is TGTGCCAGCAGCTCGGCGCAGGTGGGGGAGCAGTACTTC. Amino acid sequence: CASSSAQVGEQYF.

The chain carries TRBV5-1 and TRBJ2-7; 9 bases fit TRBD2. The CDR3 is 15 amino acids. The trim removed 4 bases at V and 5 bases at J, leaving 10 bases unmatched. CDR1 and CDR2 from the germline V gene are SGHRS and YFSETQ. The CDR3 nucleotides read TGCGCCAGCAGCCCATCTAGCGGGGCCCCCCACGAGCAGTACTTC. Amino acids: CASSPSSGAPHEQYF.

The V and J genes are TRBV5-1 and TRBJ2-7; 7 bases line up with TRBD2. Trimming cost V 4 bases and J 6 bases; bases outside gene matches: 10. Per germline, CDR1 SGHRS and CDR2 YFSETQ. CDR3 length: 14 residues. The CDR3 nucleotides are TGCGCCAGCAGCAAGACTAGCTCTGAGATCGAGCAGTACTTC. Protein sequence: CASSKTSSEIEQYF.

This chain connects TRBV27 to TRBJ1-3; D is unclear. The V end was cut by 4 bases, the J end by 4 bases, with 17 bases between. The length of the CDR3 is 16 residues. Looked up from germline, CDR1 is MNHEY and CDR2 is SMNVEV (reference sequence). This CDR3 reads CASSCPSTLGGNTIYF. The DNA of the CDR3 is TGTGCCAGCAGTTGTCCCTCGACCTTGGGAGGAAACACCATATATTTT.

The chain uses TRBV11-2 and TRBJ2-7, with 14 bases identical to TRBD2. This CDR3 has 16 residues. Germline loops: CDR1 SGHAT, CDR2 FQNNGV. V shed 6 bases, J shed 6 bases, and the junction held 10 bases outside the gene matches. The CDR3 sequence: CASSKDGLAGGLEQYF. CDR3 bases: TGTGCCAGCAGTAAAGATGGACTAGCGGGAGGTCTCGAGCAGTACTTC.

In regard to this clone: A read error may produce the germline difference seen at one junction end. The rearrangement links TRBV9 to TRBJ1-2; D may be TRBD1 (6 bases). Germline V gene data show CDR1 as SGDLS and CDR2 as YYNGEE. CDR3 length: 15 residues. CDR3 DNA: TGTGCCAGCACCGTAGGGCCAGGGGCGGACTATGGCTACACCTTC. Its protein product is CASTVGPGADYGYTF.

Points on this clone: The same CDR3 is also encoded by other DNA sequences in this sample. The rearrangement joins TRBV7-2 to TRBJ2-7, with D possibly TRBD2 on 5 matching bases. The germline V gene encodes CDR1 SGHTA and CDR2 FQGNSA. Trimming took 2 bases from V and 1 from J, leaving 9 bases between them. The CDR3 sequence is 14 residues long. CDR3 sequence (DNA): TGTGCCAGCAGCTTATCCCGCGGGTCCTACGAGCAGTACTTC. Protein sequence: CASSLSRGSYEQYF.

As DNA, the CDR3 is TGTGCCAGCTCACCTACGGCGGACGGTACGCAGTATTTT. Translated: CASSPTADGTQYF. The chain combines TRBV18 with TRBJ2-3; D remains ambiguous. V was trimmed by 3 bases and J by 8 bases, leaving 12 bases between them. CDR1 and CDR2 from the germline V gene are KGHSH and LQKENI. This CDR3 region has 13 residues. The full variable domain, with the rest looked up from reference TRBV18 and TRBJ2-3, is NAGVMQNPRHLVRRRGQEARLRCSPMKGHSHVYWYRQLPEEGLKFMVYLQKENIIDESGMPKERFSAEFPKEGPSILRIQQVVRGDSAAYFCASSPTADGTQYFGPGTRLTVL.

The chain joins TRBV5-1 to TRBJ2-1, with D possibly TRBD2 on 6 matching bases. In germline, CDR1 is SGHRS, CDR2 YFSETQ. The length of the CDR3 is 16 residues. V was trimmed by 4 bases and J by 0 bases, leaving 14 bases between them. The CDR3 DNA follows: TGCGCCAGCAGCCCGCCGGGACTCAGCTCCTACAATGAGCAGTTCTTC. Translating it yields CASSPPGLSSYNEQFF.

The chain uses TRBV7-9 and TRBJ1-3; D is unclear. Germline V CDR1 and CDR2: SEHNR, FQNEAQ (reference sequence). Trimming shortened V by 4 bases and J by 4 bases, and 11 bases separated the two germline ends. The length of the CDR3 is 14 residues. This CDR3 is CASSSQGGGNTIYF. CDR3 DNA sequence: TGTGCCAGCAGCTCACAAGGTGGGGGAAACACCATATATTTT.

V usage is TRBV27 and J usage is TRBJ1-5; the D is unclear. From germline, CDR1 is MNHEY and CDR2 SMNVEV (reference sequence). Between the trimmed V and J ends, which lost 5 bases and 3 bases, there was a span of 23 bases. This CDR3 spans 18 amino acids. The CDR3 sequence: CASSTLEAYLRDNQPQHF. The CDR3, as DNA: TGTGCCAGCAGTACCCTCGAGGCTTACCTAAGAGACAATCAGCCCCAGCATTTT.

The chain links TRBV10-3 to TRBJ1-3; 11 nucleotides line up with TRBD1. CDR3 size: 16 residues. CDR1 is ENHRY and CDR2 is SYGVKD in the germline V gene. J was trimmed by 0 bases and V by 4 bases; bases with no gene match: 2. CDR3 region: CAISGDRGTSGNTIYF. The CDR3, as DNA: TGTGCCATCAGTGGGGACAGGGGGACCTCTGGAAACACCATATATTTT.

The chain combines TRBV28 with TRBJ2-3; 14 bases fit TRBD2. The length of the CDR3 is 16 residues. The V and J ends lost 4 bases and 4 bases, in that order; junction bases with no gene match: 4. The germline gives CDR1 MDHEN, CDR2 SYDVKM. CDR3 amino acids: CASSSLTSGRADTQYF. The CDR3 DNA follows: TGTGCCAGCAGTTCCCTGACTAGCGGGAGGGCAGATACGCAGTATTTT.

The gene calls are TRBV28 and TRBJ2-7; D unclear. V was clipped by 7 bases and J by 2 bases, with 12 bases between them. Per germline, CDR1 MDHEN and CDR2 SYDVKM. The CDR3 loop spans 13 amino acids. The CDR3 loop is CASTAVLAYEQYF. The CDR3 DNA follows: TGTGCCAGCACCGCCGTTCTAGCCTACGAGCAGTACTTC.

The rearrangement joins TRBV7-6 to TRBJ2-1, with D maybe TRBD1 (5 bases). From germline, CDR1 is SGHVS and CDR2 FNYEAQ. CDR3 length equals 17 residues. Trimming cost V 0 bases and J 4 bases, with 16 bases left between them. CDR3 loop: CASSLAWQGRAYNEQFF. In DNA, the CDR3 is TGTGCCAGCAGCTTAGCCTGGCAGGGAAGGGCTTACAATGAGCAGTTCTTC.

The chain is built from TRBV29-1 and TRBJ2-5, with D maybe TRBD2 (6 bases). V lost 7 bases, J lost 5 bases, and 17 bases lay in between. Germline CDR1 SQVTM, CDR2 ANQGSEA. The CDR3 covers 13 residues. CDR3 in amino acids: CSAELAPGETQYF. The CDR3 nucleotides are TGCAGCGCGGAACTAGCCCCAGGGGAGACCCAGTACTTC.

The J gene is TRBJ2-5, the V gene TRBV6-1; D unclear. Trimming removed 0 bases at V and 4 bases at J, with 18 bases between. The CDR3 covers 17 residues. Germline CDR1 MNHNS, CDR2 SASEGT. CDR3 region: CASSEAGKFLLGETQYF. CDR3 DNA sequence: TGTGCCAGCAGTGAAGCGGGGAAATTCTTACTCGGAGAGACCCAGTACTTC.